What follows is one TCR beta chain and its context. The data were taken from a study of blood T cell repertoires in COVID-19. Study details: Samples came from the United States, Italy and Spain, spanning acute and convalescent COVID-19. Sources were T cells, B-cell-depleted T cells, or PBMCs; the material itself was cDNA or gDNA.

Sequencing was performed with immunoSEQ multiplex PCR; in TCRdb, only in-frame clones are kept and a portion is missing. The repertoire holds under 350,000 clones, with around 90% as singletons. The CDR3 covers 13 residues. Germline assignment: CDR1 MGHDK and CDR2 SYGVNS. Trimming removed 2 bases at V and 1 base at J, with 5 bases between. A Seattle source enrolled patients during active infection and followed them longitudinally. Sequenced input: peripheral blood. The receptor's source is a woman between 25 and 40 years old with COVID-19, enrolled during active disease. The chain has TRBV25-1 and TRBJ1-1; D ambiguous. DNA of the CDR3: TGTGCCAGCAGTGAAAACGGGAACACTGAAGCTTTCTTT. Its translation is CASSENGNTEAFF.